The rows below give T cell receptor beta chains drawn from one sample of a study of blood T cells in healthy people across ages. TCRdb ran MiXCR on the 5' RACE reads and lists one entry per CDR3 protein. In the table there are roughly 860,000 distinct CDR3 sequences, around 62% of which are singletons. The sample taken for sequencing was blood. The receptors stem from a man aged 25 to 45 in good health. CDR3s include the opening cysteine and the closing phenylalanine or tryptophan. Each record gives: V gene, J gene, clone size, D gene, CDR3 protein, CDR3 DNA. D genes are given only for firm matches. A clone size is listed for some rows: how often the clone was seen (once, few, many), or a class if it is expanded.

V: TRBV28
J: TRBJ2-7
size: -
D: -
CDR3: CASKGHRRTEQYF
DNA: TGTGCCAGCAAGGGGCATCGGCGGACCGAGCAGTACTTC

V: TRBV5-1
J: TRBJ2-5
size: -
D: -
CDR3: CASSRGGGARETRYF
DNA: TGCGCCAGCAGTCGAGGAGGGGGCGCGCGAGAGACCCGGTACTTC

V: TRBV20-1
J: TRBJ2-5
size: -
D: -
CDR3: CSAAALGLQKETQYF
DNA: TGCAGTGCGGCCGCCTTAGGGCTCCAAAAAGAGACCCAGTACTTC

V: TRBV28
J: TRBJ2-4
size: -
D: TRBD1
CDR3: CASSLLGDRLAKNIQYF
DNA: TGTGCCAGCAGTTTATTAGGGGACAGACTAGCCAAAAACATTCAGTACTTC

V: TRBV7-3
J: TRBJ2-4
size: -
D: -
CDR3: CASGQEIHGEQYF
DNA: TGTGCCAGCGGCCAAGAGATCCATGGGGAGCAGTACTTC

V: TRBV10-3
J: TRBJ2-1
size: few
D: -
CDR3: CAISESRGGGGGPPNNEQFF
DNA: TGTGCCATCAGTGAGTCGAGGGGGGGAGGCGGGGGACCTCCCAACAATGAGCAGTTCTTC

V: TRBV5-1
J: TRBJ2-7
size: -
D: -
CDR3: CASSRGPTYEQYF
DNA: TGCGCCAGCAGCAGAGGACCGACCTACGAGCAGTACTTC

V: TRBV2
J: TRBJ1-6
size: few
D: -
CDR3: CATSRIGGFYNSPLHF
DNA: TGTGCCACCTCGAGGATAGGGGGGTTTTATAATTCACCCCTCCACTTT

V: TRBV6-6
J: TRBJ2-7
size: few
D: TRBD2
CDR3: CASSSSGGTSYEQYF
DNA: TGTGCCAGCAGTTCTAGCGGGGGGACCTCCTACGAGCAGTACTTC

V: TRBV7-2
J: TRBJ2-7
size: -
D: TRBD2
CDR3: CASSLEVAGVEQYF
DNA: TGTGCCAGCAGCTTAGAAGTAGCGGGGGTTGAGCAGTACTTC

V: TRBV5-1
J: TRBJ2-5
size: -
D: TRBD1
CDR3: CASSLGQGDNEQYF
DNA: TGCGCCAGCAGCTTAGGACAGGGGGACAATGAGCAGTACTTC

V: TRBV11-2
J: TRBJ1-1
size: -
D: -
CDR3: CASSLVGTGEAFF
DNA: TGTGCCAGCAGCTTAGTGGGCACAGGAGAAGCTTTCTTT

V: TRBV5-1
J: TRBJ2-1
size: -
D: TRBD2
CDR3: CASSSLAGEYNEQFF
DNA: TGCGCCAGCAGCTCACTAGCGGGGGAGTACAATGAGCAGTTCTTC

V: TRBV28
J: TRBJ2-1
size: few
D: -
CDR3: CASSGPSSYNEQFF
DNA: TGTGCCAGCAGTGGCCCTAGCTCCTACAATGAGCAGTTCTTC

V: TRBV7-9
J: TRBJ1-5
size: -
D: TRBD1
CDR3: CASSLGDRADQPQHF
DNA: TGTGCCAGCAGCTTGGGGGACAGGGCAGATCAGCCCCAGCATTTT

V: TRBV12-3/TRBV12-4
J: TRBJ2-4
size: few
D: -
CDR3: CASSLVDIQYF
DNA: TGTGCCAGCAGTTTAGTAGACATTCAGTACTTC

V: TRBV6-1
J: TRBJ1-5
size: -
D: -
CDR3: CASSDLATGVQPQHF
DNA: TGTGCCAGCAGTGATTTAGCAACGGGAGTTCAGCCCCAGCATTTT

V: TRBV6-5
J: TRBJ2-1
size: -
D: -
CDR3: CASSYMDANEQFF
DNA: TGTGCCAGCAGTTACATGGACGCCAATGAGCAGTTCTTC

V: TRBV10-3
J: TRBJ2-5
size: -
D: TRBD1
CDR3: CAISESLAGGAETQYF
DNA: TGTGCCATCAGTGAGTCGTTGGCAGGGGGCGCAGAGACCCAGTACTTC

V: TRBV28
J: TRBJ2-6
size: -
D: -
CDR3: CASSLYLGGGANVLTF
DNA: TGTGCCAGCAGTTTATACCTAGGGGGTGGGGCCAACGTCCTGACTTTC

V: TRBV20-1
J: TRBJ1-5
size: -
D: -
CDR3: CSACRRSSNQPQHF
DNA: TGCAGTGCTTGCCGGAGGTCTAGCAATCAGCCCCAGCATTTT

V: TRBV12-3/TRBV12-4
J: TRBJ2-7
size: -
D: -
CDR3: CASSLGAQGLEQYF
DNA: TGTGCCAGCAGTTTAGGGGCACAGGGACTCGAGCAGTACTTC

V: TRBV20-1
J: TRBJ2-7
size: -
D: TRBD2
CDR3: CSARAGYSGPTSYEQYF
DNA: TGCAGTGCTAGAGCCGGCTATAGCGGGCCGACCTCCTACGAGCAGTACTTC

V: TRBV20-1
J: TRBJ2-7
size: -
D: TRBD2
CDR3: CSALLAGVNYEQYF
DNA: TGCAGTGCTCTGCTAGCGGGGGTAAATTACGAGCAGTACTTC

V: TRBV7-2
J: TRBJ2-2
size: few
D: TRBD1
CDR3: CASRVGQGNTGELFF
DNA: TGTGCCAGCAGAGTGGGACAGGGGAACACCGGGGAGCTGTTTTTT

V: TRBV13
J: TRBJ1-4
size: -
D: TRBD1
CDR3: CASSQTGGLNEKLFF
DNA: TGTGCCAGCAGCCAAACAGGGGGGCTTAATGAAAAACTGTTTTTT

V: TRBV6-2/TRBV6-3
J: TRBJ2-1
size: few
D: TRBD1
CDR3: CASSSTGTGYYNEQFF
DNA: TGTGCCAGCAGTTCAACCGGGACAGGATACTACAATGAGCAGTTCTTC

V: TRBV10-3
J: TRBJ1-5
size: -
D: -
CDR3: CAISEARISNQPQHF
DNA: TGTGCCATCAGTGAAGCCAGGATTAGCAATCAGCCCCAGCATTTT

V: TRBV20-1
J: TRBJ2-6
size: -
D: TRBD1
CDR3: CSARSGTGPLGANVLTF
DNA: TGCAGTGCTAGGTCCGGGACAGGACCTCTGGGGGCCAACGTCCTGACTTTC

V: TRBV6-1
J: TRBJ2-5
size: -
D: TRBD1
CDR3: CASRQPWTGGLQETQYF
DNA: TGTGCCAGCAGACAACCTTGGACAGGGGGCCTACAAGAGACCCAGTACTTC

V: TRBV10-3
J: TRBJ1-4
size: few
D: -
CDR3: CAISESALDEKLFF
DNA: TGTGCCATCAGTGAGTCGGCCTTGGACGAAAAACTGTTTTTT

V: TRBV6-1
J: TRBJ1-2
size: -
D: -
CDR3: CASSEEAGIYGYTF
DNA: TGTGCCAGCAGTGAAGAAGCGGGGATCTATGGCTACACCTTC

V: TRBV27
J: TRBJ2-5
size: -
D: TRBD1
CDR3: CASSLPGNAGTGGDEQYF
DNA: TGTGCCAGCAGTTTACCCGGGAACGCCGGGACAGGGGGAGATGAGCAGTACTTC

V: TRBV25-1
J: TRBJ2-2
size: -
D: -
CDR3: CASSEGVNGRGTNTGELFF
DNA: TGTGCCAGCAGTGAGGGGGTCAACGGCAGGGGCACGAACACCGGGGAGCTGTTTTTT

V: TRBV19
J: TRBJ2-1
size: -
D: TRBD2
CDR3: CASSMVLAGGSEQFF
DNA: TGTGCCAGTAGTATGGTGCTAGCGGGGGGGAGTGAGCAGTTCTTC

V: TRBV9
J: TRBJ1-4
size: many
D: TRBD1
CDR3: CASSGGTGGFGEKLFF
DNA: TGTGCCAGCAGCGGGGGGACAGGAGGATTCGGTGAAAAACTGTTTTTT

V: TRBV5-1
J: TRBJ2-1
size: few
D: TRBD2
CDR3: CASRLAVSSYNEQFF
DNA: TGCGCCAGCAGGCTAGCGGTTAGCTCCTACAATGAGCAGTTCTTC

V: TRBV15
J: TRBJ1-4
size: -
D: -
CDR3: CATSRDHITNEKLFF
DNA: TGTGCCACCAGCAGAGATCATATAACTAATGAAAAACTGTTTTTT

V: TRBV7-2
J: TRBJ2-7
size: -
D: -
CDR3: CASSPQAPSYEQYF
DNA: TGTGCCAGCAGCCCACAGGCCCCTTCCTACGAGCAGTACTTC

V: TRBV7-3
J: TRBJ1-2
size: -
D: -
CDR3: CASGTGNYSYTF
DNA: TGTGCCAGCGGGACGGGAAACTATAGCTACACCTTC

V: TRBV4-1
J: TRBJ1-4
size: -
D: -
CDR3: CASSQRGATNEKLFF
DNA: TGCGCCAGCAGCCAACGGGGTGCAACTAATGAAAAACTGTTTTTT

V: TRBV10-3
J: TRBJ2-4
size: few
D: TRBD1
CDR3: CAISEIARQGPNIQYF
DNA: TGTGCCATCAGTGAGATCGCGAGACAGGGGCCAAACATTCAGTACTTC

V: TRBV20-1
J: TRBJ2-5
size: -
D: -
CDR3: CSANPTDTLKETQYF
DNA: TGCAGTGCAAACCCGACAGACACGCTAAAAGAGACCCAGTACTTC

V: TRBV12-3/TRBV12-4
J: TRBJ1-2
size: few
D: -
CDR3: CASRQTNYGYTF
DNA: TGTGCCAGCAGACAGACTAACTATGGCTACACCTTC

V: TRBV10-3
J: TRBJ2-7
size: -
D: -
CDR3: CAIQGPHTYEQYF
DNA: TGTGCCATCCAGGGACCCCATACCTACGAGCAGTACTTC

V: TRBV20-1
J: TRBJ2-3
size: many
D: TRBD2
CDR3: CSATFLSVAGGHHTQYF
DNA: TGCAGTGCAACCTTCCTCTCGGTAGCGGGGGGGCATCATACGCAGTATTTT

V: TRBV7-2
J: TRBJ1-2
size: -
D: -
CDR3: CASSPRPVGSGYTF
DNA: TGTGCCAGCAGCCCCCGGCCGGTGGGGAGTGGCTACACCTTC

V: TRBV4-2
J: TRBJ2-3
size: -
D: -
CDR3: CASSQRGLDRDSDTQYF
DNA: TGTGCCAGCAGCCAACGAGGGCTAGACCGGGATTCAGATACGCAGTATTTT

V: TRBV6-5
J: TRBJ2-7
size: -
D: -
CDR3: CASSYNHLSYEQYF
DNA: TGTGCCAGCAGTTACAATCACCTTTCCTACGAGCAGTACTTC

V: TRBV28
J: TRBJ2-5
size: few
D: -
CDR3: CASSLQLTANQETQYF
DNA: TGTGCCAGCAGTTTACAACTGACAGCGAACCAAGAGACCCAGTACTTC

V: TRBV28
J: TRBJ1-6
size: -
D: -
CDR3: CASSSTGTAGSPLHF
DNA: TGTGCCAGCAGTAGCACGGGGACCGCGGGTTCACCCCTCCACTTT

V: TRBV7-2
J: TRBJ1-6
size: once
D: TRBD1
CDR3: CASSYRTGNSSLHF
DNA: TGTGCCAGCAGCTATCGGACAGGGAATTCATCCCTCCACTTT

V: TRBV11-1
J: TRBJ2-3
size: -
D: -
CDR3: CASSYQTRILTDTQYF
DNA: TGTGCCAGCAGTTATCAGACCAGAATCCTAACAGATACGCAGTATTTT

V: TRBV29-1
J: TRBJ1-1
size: -
D: -
CDR3: CSILRDREAFF
DNA: TGCAGCATACTTAGGGATCGTGAAGCTTTCTTT

V: TRBV6-6
J: TRBJ2-3
size: -
D: -
CDR3: CASSYGRGKSDTQYF
DNA: TGTGCCAGCAGTTACGGTCGGGGGAAATCAGATACGCAGTATTTT

V: TRBV6-1
J: TRBJ2-3
size: -
D: TRBD2
CDR3: CASSHRAGGWGTDTQYF
DNA: TGTGCCAGCTCCCACCGGGCGGGGGGATGGGGCACAGATACGCAGTATTTT

V: TRBV20-1
J: TRBJ2-5
size: -
D: -
CDR3: CSASSPRQETQYF
DNA: TGCAGTGCCAGTTCGCCACGGCAAGAGACCCAGTACTTC

V: TRBV6-6
J: TRBJ2-5
size: -
D: TRBD1
CDR3: CASSYLDRLQETQYF
DNA: TGTGCCAGCAGTTACTTGGACAGGCTTCAAGAGACCCAGTACTTC